This T cell receptor beta chain was found in a study of T cells in Graves' hyperthyroidism and ophthalmopathy. There were TCR beta CDR3 regions amplified from RNA transcripts. The study used the HTBI primer set for a first-round RT-PCR of the TCR CDR3. TCRdb re-called the multiplex PCR reads through MiXCR, storing one row per CDR3 protein. The table includes hundreds of thousands of distinct CDR3 sequences, around 14% detected once. Of note for this clonotype: A clone one base away is much larger, so this may be a read error. Lacking the conserved final phenylalanine or tryptophan, this CDR3 likely reflects a read error.

Germline loops: CDR1 GTSNPN, CDR2 SVGIG (reference sequence). This CDR3 region has 15 residues. V lost 5 bases and J lost 5; bases outside the gene matches: 13. This sequence was found in a woman aged 25-40 years with Graves' hyperthyroidism. The specimen sequenced was blood. The chain combines TRBV30 with TRBJ2-5, with 8 positions matching TRBD2. For the CDR3, the DNA is TGTGCCTGGGCAACGAACGGACTAGCTGGGGAGACCCAGTACCTC. Its translation: CAWATNGLAGETQYL.